Detailed here is one T cell receptor beta chain. The data belong to a study of graft-versus-host responses after intestinal transplantation. The data were produced by immunoSEQ multiplex PCR, yet TCRdb's version contains in-frame clones alone and is incomplete. The data show approximately 8,200 clones, about 93% seen once. With 0 bases removed from V and 1 base from J, the gap between germline ends came to 8 bases. This CDR3 spans 14 amino acids. Germline-derived CDR1 and CDR2 are SGDLS and YYNGEE. This sequence originates from a human patient who received an intestinal transplant, so some T cells may come from the graft donor. J is TRBJ2-7 and V is TRBV9; possibly TRBD1 for D (6 bases). The source material was PBMCs, sampled 11 days after intestinal transplantation. DNA of the CDR3: TGTGCCAGCAGCGTAGAACAGGGTTCCTACGAGCAGTACTTC. Translation: CASSVEQGSYEQYF. The variable domain in full, completed from reference TRBV9 and TRBJ2-7, reads DSGVTQTPKHLITATGQRVTLRCSPRSGDLSVYWYQQSLDQGLQFLIQYYNGEERAKGNILERFSAQQFPDLHSELNLSSLELGDSALYFCASSVEQGSYEQYFGPGTRLTVT.